This entry features one T cell receptor beta chain sequence. Its antigen remains unknown. Its ends do not fully match the called genes, so a read error is possible. Extractions gave at least 6 micrograms of total RNA per sample. The use of a sample-barcoded 5' primer and a J-beta primer mix characterized a second PCR of about 7 to 12 cycles. TCRdb fed the 5' RACE reads into MiXCR, producing one record per CDR3 protein. This sample has 650,000 to 700,000 distinct CDR3 sequences, with 52% found just once. The CDR3 totals 13 residues. Germline-derived CDR1 and CDR2 are SEHNR and FQNEAQ (reference sequence). The source of the sample is a study of blood T cells in healthy people across ages. Study-wide results and limits: Diversity of TCR beta per million T cells declined in a roughly linear way with age.

This receptor was identified in a woman of 80 years or more in good health. The sample was blood. The gene calls are TRBV7-9 and TRBJ2-5; a possible D gene is TRBD2 (6 bases). The CDR3 DNA reads as TGTGCCGGCAGCTTGGGGGGTTCGGAGACCCAGTACTTC. This sequence encodes CAGSLGGSETQYF.